Following are 8 T cell receptor beta chains from one sample sequenced in a study of control samples from healthy donors and cancer patients. TCRdb's copy holds only in-frame clones and misses some; the assay was immunoSEQ multiplex PCR. In the table there are tens of thousands of clones, 87% of which are singletons. The sample was PBMCs. These receptors all stem from a man in his sixties with head and neck cancer.

CDR3 sequence (DNA): TGTGCCAGCAGTTGGGGAGGAGGCTTGGAAGCTTTCTTT. Translating gives CASSWGGGLEAFF. V usage is TRBV28 and J usage is TRBJ1-1; D is unresolved. This CDR3 has 13 residues. Trimming took 4 bases from V and 8 from J, leaving 14 bases between them. Germline values: CDR1 MDHEN, CDR2 SYDVKM.

The rearrangement links TRBV6-2 or TRBV6-3 to TRBJ1-5; 10 bases are shared with TRBD1. V lost 4 bases to trimming and J lost 4 bases; unmatched junction nucleotides: 16. Germline CDR1 reads MNHEY; CDR2 reads SVGEGT. CDR3 length equals 19 residues. DNA for the CDR3: TGTGCCAGCAGTTTTTCATCCCCGGGACAGGGGACATCAAATCAGCCCCAGCATTTT. Its translation is CASSFSSPGQGTSNQPQHF.

This clone came up a few times. V and J are TRBV6-2 or TRBV6-3 and TRBJ1-2; D gene ambiguous. V was cut by 3 bases and J by 8 bases, with 16 bases left in between. The CDR3 consists of 14 residues. In germline, CDR1 is MNHEY, CDR2 SVGEGT. Written as DNA, the CDR3 is TGTGCCAGCAGTTATCAGGTCCGAGCTCCCGGCTACACCTTC. Translation gives CASSYQVRAPGYTF.

The chain carries TRBV4-1 and TRBJ2-6; the D gene could be TRBD1 or TRBD2 (5 bases each). CDR3 length equals 17 residues. Germline-derived CDR1 and CDR2 are MGHRA and YSYEKL. Trimming shortened V by 2 bases and J by 0 bases, and 11 bases separated the two germline ends. CDR3 bases: TGCGCCAGCAGCCAACGGGGAGACAGCTCTGGGGCCAACGTCCTGACTTTC. Its protein is CASSQRGDSSGANVLTF.

The chain employs TRBV6-2 or TRBV6-3 and TRBJ2-1; 9 nucleotides agree with TRBD2. Germline trimming cut 0 bases from V and 6 bases from J; bases unmatched to any gene: 3. The CDR3 is 15 amino acids. CDR1 is MNHEY, CDR2 SVGEGT, per germline. This chain's CDR3 is CASSYSRRGGNEQFF. CDR3 sequence (DNA): TGTGCCAGCAGTTACTCTCGGCGGGGGGGCAATGAGCAGTTCTTC.

This clone was detected only once. V gene TRBV2 combines with J gene TRBJ2-5, with 15 bases aligning to TRBD2. This CDR3 contains 16 residues. J was trimmed by 4 bases and V by 5 bases; bases with no gene match: 5. The germline gives CDR1 SNHLY, CDR2 FYNNEI. CDR3 region: CASSRRTSGRVETQYF. The CDR3 nucleotides read TGTGCCAGCAGTCGCCGGACTAGCGGGAGGGTAGAGACCCAGTACTTC. The whole variable domain, filled in from reference TRBV2 and TRBJ2-5, reads EPEVTQTPSHQVTQMGQEVILRCVPISNHLYFYWYRQILGQKVEFLVSFYNNEISEKSEIFDDQFSVERPDGSNFTLKIRSTKLEDSAMYFCASSRRTSGRVETQYFGPGTRLLVL.

The chain joins TRBV5-4 to TRBJ2-2; 8 bases map to TRBD1. Germline V lookup: CDR1 SGHNT, CDR2 YYREEE (reference sequence). The CDR3 is 15 residues long. V dropped 2 bases and J dropped 5; count of bases not matched to a gene: 5. CDR3 DNA: TGTGCCAGCAGCTTTAGGACAGGGAGAACCGGGGAGCTGTTTTTT. As protein: CASSFRTGRTGELFF.

The chain combines TRBV5-1 with TRBJ1-6; 7 bases are a match to TRBD1. J lost 7 bases, V lost 3 bases, and 7 bases had no gene match. Germline V gene sequence: CDR1 SGHRS, CDR2 YFSETQ. The CDR3 spans 15 residues. Here the CDR3 reads CASSSATGSNSPLHF. The CDR3 bases are TGCGCCAGCAGCTCGGCGACAGGGTCGAATTCACCCCTCCACTTT.